The 8 T cell receptor beta chains below were found in one sample sequenced in a study of blood T cell repertoires in COVID-19 (dated by TCRdb to the early 2020s). Library preparation was by the immunoSEQ multiplex PCR assay. TCRdb mirrors the immuneACCESS table, restricted to in-frame sequences. Some clones are absent from its copies; in checked studies, under half trace to an unresolved V gene, and the reason for the others is unknown. Within this sample are 150,000 to 200,000 clones, with around four fifths of them counted one time only. Jointly, the top ten make up more than 4.5% of the sample. The sample comprised peripheral blood. All receptors come from a woman between 25 and 40 years old with acute or convalescent COVID-19.

This chain uses TRBV27 with TRBJ1-2, with D perhaps TRBD1 (5 bases). The CDR3 is 13 amino acids. Germline-derived CDR1 and CDR2 are MNHEY and SMNVEV (reference sequence). Trimming shortened V by 3 bases and J by 6 bases, and 11 bases separated the two germline ends. The CDR3 sequence is CASSLGPADGYTF. As DNA, the CDR3 is TGTGCCAGCAGTTTGGGGCCGGCGGATGGCTACACCTTC.

The chain recombines TRBV6-5 with TRBJ1-5; a weak D match, TRBD1 (5 bases). This CDR3 is 14 amino acids long. The germline V gene encodes CDR1 MNHEY and CDR2 SVGAGI. V lost 5 bases and J lost 6, with 14 bases in between. The CDR3 coding sequence is TGTGCCAGCAGTACGATGGCCGGGGGTCAGCCCCAGCATTTT. It codes for CASSTMAGGQPQHF.

The table lists this clone with a few counts. In DNA, the CDR3 is TGTGCCAGCAGTTACTCGGGGGGCACTGAAGCTTTCTTT. Its translation: CASSYSGGTEAFF. The rearrangement links TRBV6-5 to TRBJ1-1, with D perhaps matching TRBD1 (5 bases). Trimming took off 0 bases at V and 4 bases at J, with 6 bases between the two ends. The CDR3 has 13 amino acids. In germline, CDR1 is MNHEY, CDR2 SVGAGI.

The chain recombines TRBV27 with TRBJ1-6; 7 bases match TRBD1. With 11 bases clipped from V and 7 bases from J, the junction kept 8 bases outside the gene matches. Germline CDR1 and CDR2: MNHEY and SMNVEV (reference sequence). There are 13 residues in the CDR3. CDR3: CASRGIGNSPLHF. The CDR3, as DNA: TGTGCCTCCAGGGGGATCGGGAATTCACCCCTCCACTTT.

J is TRBJ2-5 and V is TRBV27, with D perhaps matching TRBD2 (5 bases). CDR3 size: 15 residues. With 0 bases removed from V and 5 bases from J, the gap between germline ends came to 13 bases. Per germline, CDR1 MNHEY and CDR2 SMNVEV (reference sequence). CDR3 region: CASSLSSRRRETQYF. DNA of the CDR3: TGTGCCAGCAGTTTATCGAGTAGACGGAGGGAGACCCAGTACTTC.

The J gene is TRBJ1-5, the V gene TRBV3-1 (or the pseudogene TRBV3-2); no clear D gene. Trimming shortened V by 1 base and J by 6 bases, and 10 bases separated the two germline ends. The CDR3 is 14 residues long. Germline V lookup: CDR1 LGHDT, CDR2 YNNKEL (reference sequence). The CDR3 nucleotides are TGTGCCAGCAGCCAAGCCACCGAGGGTCAGCCCCAGCATTTT. Protein product: CASSQATEGQPQHF.

CDR3 amino acids: CASSLMGGSQPQHF. The CDR3 DNA reads TGTGCCAGCAGTTTAATGGGGGGATCTCAGCCCCAGCATTTT. The V and J genes are TRBV28 and TRBJ1-5; a possible D gene is TRBD1 (5 bases). In germline, CDR1 is MDHEN, CDR2 SYDVKM. This CDR3 contains 14 residues. V lost 2 bases and J 6 bases, leaving 11 bases between the germline ends.

The chain links TRBV2 to TRBJ1-4; 7 bases are a match to TRBD1. Trimming took 7 bases from V and 8 from J; bases not matched to a gene: 13. The V gene's germline CDR1 is SNHLY and CDR2 FYNNEI. The CDR3 sequence is 15 residues long. DNA of the CDR3: TGTGCCAGCACCCTAACAGGGGCCCTGGGGGAAAAACTGTTTTTT. It yields the protein CASTLTGALGEKLFF.